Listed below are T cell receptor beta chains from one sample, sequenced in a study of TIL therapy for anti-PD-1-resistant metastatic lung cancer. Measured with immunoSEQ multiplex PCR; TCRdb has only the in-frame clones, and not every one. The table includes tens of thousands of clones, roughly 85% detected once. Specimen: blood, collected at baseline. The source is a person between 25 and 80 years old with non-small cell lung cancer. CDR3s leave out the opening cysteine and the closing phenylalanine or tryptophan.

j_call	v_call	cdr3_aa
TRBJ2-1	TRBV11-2	ASSPRRVTGVGNEQF
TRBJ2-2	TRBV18	ASSPDGRTGELF
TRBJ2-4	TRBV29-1	SVGWGAAKNIQY
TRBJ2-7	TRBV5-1	ASSWSTGEYEQY
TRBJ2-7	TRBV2	ASKGGLGQGVYEQY
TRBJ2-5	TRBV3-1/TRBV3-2	ASSQGGSNAGETQY
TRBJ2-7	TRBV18	ASSPPSWDSPSTQY
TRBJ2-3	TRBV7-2	ASSTRGPGDTQY
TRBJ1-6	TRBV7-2	ASSSTGPLFNSYNSPLH
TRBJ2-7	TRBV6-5	ASSYSNRYYEQY
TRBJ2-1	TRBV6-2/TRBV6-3	ASSPGAGGHNEQF
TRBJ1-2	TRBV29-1	SVEWQGPGYT
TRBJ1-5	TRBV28	ASREQGALQPQH
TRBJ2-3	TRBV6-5	ASSYTGTGETDTQY
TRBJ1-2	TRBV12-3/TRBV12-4	ASSSGLSYGYT
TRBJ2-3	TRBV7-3	ASSSASGSFSDTQY
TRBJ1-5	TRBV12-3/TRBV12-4	ASSTLRSQPQH
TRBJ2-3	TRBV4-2	ASSQIGQGTDTQY
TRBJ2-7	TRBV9	ASSVGGGAYYEQY
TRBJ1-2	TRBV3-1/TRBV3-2	ASSQDQRDGYT
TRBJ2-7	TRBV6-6	ASSLASSYEQY
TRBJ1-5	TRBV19	ASSMLGPGNQPQH
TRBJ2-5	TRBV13	ASSLQIIQGGSETQY
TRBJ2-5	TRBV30	AWSGTKQETQY
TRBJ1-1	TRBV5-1	ASSLTDRGITEAF
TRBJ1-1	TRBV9	ASSAARGARTEAF
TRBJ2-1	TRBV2	ASSEGPSLAGTYEQF